The clone carrying this T cell receptor beta chain was counted ten times or more. What it recognizes is unknown. V lost 2 bases and J lost 5, with 7 bases in between. Germline V gene lookup returns CDR1 MNHNY and CDR2 SVGAGI (reference sequence). There are 13 residues in the CDR3. The second PCR ran roughly 6 to 11 cycles with a sample-barcoded 5' primer and J-beta primers. MiXCR, run by TCRdb on the 5' RACE reads, gives a single entry per CDR3 protein. The sample carries around 1.1 million distinct CDR3 sequences, more than 30% recorded once. Ranging in age from about 6 to 100, the donors were healthy Caucasian individuals from Russia. This record comes from a study of blood T cells in healthy people across ages. Findings and limits, study-wide: Among T cells, TCR beta diversity per million cells dropped roughly linearly as age rose.

The chain carries TRBV6-6 and TRBJ1-5, with D unresolved. This clonotype originated in a man aged 18 to 29 in good health. Sequencing used blood. CDR3 sequence: CASSYAGDQPQHF. As DNA, the CDR3 is TGTGCCAGCAGTTACGCAGGCGATCAGCCCCAGCATTTT.